These 20 T cell receptor beta chains came from one sample sequenced in a study of glioma-infiltrating T cells. The iRepertoire nested amplicon-rescue multiplex PCR amplified TCR alpha and beta CDR3s from RNA. TCRdb reprocessed the multiplex PCR reads with MiXCR, giving one entry per CDR3 protein. The table shows approximately 190,000 distinct CDR3 sequences, with roughly 32% occurring only once. Sequenced: glioma tissue, nonneoplastic brain tissue, or PBMCs (not recorded which). These receptors all stem from a human donor with low-grade glioma or glioblastoma, undergoing nonglioma brain surgery, or in good health (not recorded which).

This clonotype came up many times. This chain links TRBV24-1 with TRBJ2-3; D perhaps matches TRBD1 (5 bases). V was cut by 3 bases and J by 3 bases, with 9 bases left in between. The germline CDR1 and CDR2 sequences are KGHDR and SFDVKD. This CDR3 spans 14 amino acids. Here the CDR3 DNA reads TGTGCCACCAGTGATGTGGGGCGGACAGATACGCAGTATTTT. As protein: CATSDVGRTDTQYF.

A remark on this clonotype: One end of the junction does not line up with germline, which may come from a read error. J is TRBJ2-7 and V is TRBV7-9; D not certain. In germline, CDR1 is SEHNR, CDR2 FQNEAQ (reference sequence). The CDR3 contains 12 residues. CDR3 sequence (DNA): TGTGCCGGCAGCCCCGCCTTCTACGAGAAGTACTTC. Its translation: CAGSPAFYEKYF.

Comment on this clonotype: This may stem from a read error, because a much larger clone lies one nucleotide away. The genes are TRBV20-1 and TRBJ2-5, with D possibly matching TRBD1 (6 bases). Germline assignment: CDR1 DFQATT and CDR2 SNEGSKA (reference sequence). The CDR3 runs 14 residues. The V end lost 5 bases, the J end lost 4 bases, and 17 bases lay between the germline ends. The CDR3 DNA reads as TGCAGTGCTGGACCACAGGGTATAGGAGAGACCCAGTACTTC. Amino acid sequence: CSAGPQGIGETQYF.

This clonotype has ten or more counts. The chain combines TRBV28 with TRBJ2-7; 8 nucleotides agree with TRBD1. V lost 4 bases, J lost 6 bases, and 5 bases stayed unmatched. Germline values: CDR1 MDHEN, CDR2 SYDVKM. The CDR3 loop spans 13 amino acids. The CDR3: CASSSGQGLEQYF. The CDR3 coding sequence is TGTGCCAGCAGTTCCGGACAGGGTCTCGAGCAGTACTTC.

Note on this clonotype: It may be a read error: a sequence one base away is much more abundant. V is TRBV20-1 and J is TRBJ2-4, with D tentatively TRBD1 (6 bases). The CDR3 length is 16 residues. Germline V gives CDR1 DFQATT, CDR2 SNEGSKA (reference sequence). This CDR3 reads CSAREGGSGAKNIKYF. For the CDR3, the DNA is TGCAGTGCTAGAGAAGGGGGATCAGGGGCCAAAAACATTAAGTACTTC.

The J gene is TRBJ2-5, the V gene TRBV5-1, with D unresolved. CDR3 size: 14 residues. Deletions cut 3 bases from V and 3 bases from J, with 12 bases between. Germline V gene sequence: CDR1 SGHRS, CDR2 YFSETQ. CDR3 sequence (DNA): TGCGCCAGCAGCTCAGACCCGAATGAAGAGACCCAGTACTTC. This translates into CASSSDPNEETQYF.

This clonotype ranks as medium-sized. The chain employs TRBV27 and TRBJ1-1; possible D gene TRBD1, 5 bases. CDR1 and CDR2 (germline): MNHEY, SMNVEV (reference sequence). The CDR3 spans 16 residues. V was shortened by 2 bases and J by 5 bases, with 18 bases between the two germline ends. CDR3 DNA: TGTGCCAGCAGTTTAGAAGGGGTCGGGGGTAGGACTGAAGCTTTCTTT. Translation gives CASSLEGVGGRTEAFF.

This clonotype was seen ten or more times. This chain joins TRBV15 and TRBJ2-5, with 8 bases aligning to TRBD2. The CDR3 has 15 residues. Looked up from germline, CDR1 is LNHNV and CDR2 is YYDKDF (reference sequence). After removal of 0 bases from V and 4 bases from J, the junction contained 4 bases not matched to a gene. The CDR3 here is CATSRDLAGAETQYF. DNA of the CDR3: TGTGCCACCAGCAGAGACCTAGCGGGTGCAGAGACCCAGTACTTC.

This clonotype was seen many times. This chain links TRBV19 with TRBJ2-2, with 9 bases lining up with TRBD2. V shed 1 base, J shed 5 bases, and the junction held 5 bases outside the gene matches. The CDR3 runs 16 residues. CDR1 is LNHDA and CDR2 is SQIVND in the germline V gene (reference sequence). CDR3 in amino acids: CASSIGGGARTGELFF. The CDR3 DNA follows: TGTGCCAGTAGTATAGGCGGGGGGGCGAGAACCGGGGAGCTGTTTTTT.

This clonotype showed up many times. CDR3 nucleotide sequence: TGTGCCAGCAGGTCTCAGGAGGTCCCTAATCAGCCCCAGCATTTT. Residues: CASRSQEVPNQPQHF. This chain uses TRBV27 with TRBJ1-5, with no clear D. The CDR3 length is 15 residues. Germline CDR1 and CDR2: MNHEY and SMNVEV (reference sequence). Trimming took off 6 bases at V and 4 bases at J, with 16 bases between the two ends.

This clonotype occurred many times. This chain links TRBV19 with TRBJ1-2, with no clear D. Trimming cost V 10 bases and J 0 bases, with 12 bases left between them. CDR1 LNHDA and CDR2 SQIVND come from the germline V gene (reference sequence). This CDR3 is 13 amino acids long. The CDR3: CATSLGANYGYTF. CDR3 in DNA: TGTGCCACCTCCCTGGGAGCTAACTATGGCTACACCTTC.

With regard to this clonotype: Germline and junction disagree at one end, which may indicate a read error. The chain has TRBV29-1 and TRBJ2-5; 9 bases align to TRBD2. Germline V gene data show CDR1 as SQVTM and CDR2 as ANQGSEA. The CDR3 loop spans 14 amino acids. The CDR3 DNA is TGCGGCGTTCGGCTAGCGGGAAGGCAAGAGACCCAGTACTTC. Encoded protein: CGVRLAGRQETQYF.

Points on this clonotype: Since no conserved phenylalanine or tryptophan closes the CDR3, a read error is the likely cause. This chain joins TRBV5-4 and TRBJ1-5; D is undetermined. Germline V lookup: CDR1 SGHNT, CDR2 YYREEE (reference sequence). This CDR3 is built from 14 residues. The V gene lost 4 bases and the J gene lost 2 bases, with 10 bases spanning the gap. CDR3 residues: CASSVGLGNQPQHL. The CDR3 DNA sequence: TGTGCCAGCAGCGTGGGGTTGGGCAATCAGCCCCAGCATCTT.

The rearrangement links TRBV5-1 to TRBJ2-3; 12 bases line up with TRBD2. Germline-derived CDR1 and CDR2 are SGHRS and YFSETQ. The CDR3 is made up of 16 amino acids. V gave up 4 bases and J gave up 5 bases; unmatched junction bases: 8. CDR3 loop: CASSPSSGRAVDTQYF. The CDR3 bases are TGCGCCAGCAGCCCTTCTAGCGGGAGGGCCGTAGATACGCAGTATTTT.

With regard to this clonotype: This may stem from a read error, because a much larger clone lies one nucleotide away. The chain is built from TRBV29-1 and TRBJ2-7; D is possibly TRBD1 or TRBD2 (5 bases each). Germline V lookup: CDR1 SQVTM, CDR2 ANQGSEA. Trimming left V 6 bases short and J 1 base short, with 13 bases between. The CDR3 is 13 amino acids. The CDR3 DNA reads as TGCAGCGTCTCGGGACGGGGATCCTACGAGCAGTACTTC. This gives the protein CSVSGRGSYEQYF.

This clonotype was seen many times. The chain has TRBV28 and TRBJ1-1; D remains ambiguous. Trimming removed 6 bases from V and 4 bases from J, with 9 bases in between. Germline CDR1 and CDR2: MDHEN and SYDVKM. The CDR3 is made up of 12 amino acids. As DNA, the CDR3 is TGTGCCAGCAGGTTGCGGGGCACTGAAGCTTTCTTT. Translation: CASRLRGTEAFF.

This clonotype came up many times. V and J are TRBV19 and TRBJ1-4; D might be TRBD1 (5 bases). The CDR3 consists of 12 residues. V was shortened by 4 bases and J by 13 bases, with 13 bases between the two germline ends. Looked up from germline, CDR1 is LNHDA and CDR2 is SQIVND (reference sequence). The CDR3 DNA sequence: TGTGCCAGTAGTACGTCGCGGCAGGGACTGTTTTTT. Its translation: CASSTSRQGLFF.

This clonotype was found many times. The genes are TRBV6-2 or TRBV6-3 and TRBJ2-5; D is undetermined. Germline values: CDR1 MNHEY, CDR2 SVGEGT. The CDR3 totals 11 residues. V lost 4 bases and J lost 4, with 4 bases in between. The CDR3 loop reads CASSFTETQYF. The CDR3 coding sequence is TGTGCCAGCAGTTTTACAGAGACCCAGTACTTC.

The sample holds many counts of this clonotype. This rearrangement joins TRBV6-6 to TRBJ2-5, with TRBD2 as a possible D gene (6 bases). The V end was cut by 2 bases, the J end by 2 bases, with 9 bases between. CDR1 MNHNY and CDR2 SVGAGI come from the germline V gene (reference sequence). The CDR3 spans 14 residues. CDR3 region: CASSYPAGQETQYF. In DNA form, the CDR3 reads TGTGCCAGCAGTTACCCTGCGGGGCAAGAGACCCAGTACTTC.

The sample holds many counts of this clonotype. J is TRBJ2-3 and V is TRBV10-3; 8 bases are shared with TRBD2. Germline V gives CDR1 ENHRY, CDR2 SYGVKD. There are 16 residues in the CDR3. The V and J ends lost 4 bases and 2 bases, in that order; junction bases with no gene match: 8. CDR3 residues: CAISGFSGTITDTQYF. CDR3 in DNA: TGTGCCATCAGTGGGTTTAGCGGGACCATCACAGATACGCAGTATTTT.